Described below is a single T cell receptor (beta chain) sequence and its context. The germline V gene has CDR1 SEHNR and CDR2 FQNEAQ (reference sequence). The V gene lost 0 bases and the J gene lost 6 bases, with 16 bases spanning the gap. The CDR3 consists of 16 residues. TCRdb fed the RT-PCR reads into MiXCR, producing one record per CDR3 protein. The table has about 680,000 distinct CDR3 sequences, 13% to 15% seen once. Sequenced input: memory CD4+ T cells from blood. The rearrangement uses TRBV7-9 and TRBJ2-3, with D possibly TRBD2 on 5 matching bases. This sequence originates from a female donor in good health, serving as a healthy control. Written as DNA, the CDR3 is TGTGCCAGCAGCTTAGCGTGGGTAGCGTATAGGGATACGCAGTATTTT. Its translation is CASSLAWVAYRDTQYF. The whole variable domain, remainder taken from reference TRBV7-9 and TRBJ2-3, is DTGVSQNPRHKITKRGQNVTFRCDPISEHNRLYWYRQTLGQGPEFLTYFQNEAQLEKSRLLSDRFSAERPKGSFSTLEIQRTEQGDSAMYLCASSLAWVAYRDTQYFGPGTRLTVL.